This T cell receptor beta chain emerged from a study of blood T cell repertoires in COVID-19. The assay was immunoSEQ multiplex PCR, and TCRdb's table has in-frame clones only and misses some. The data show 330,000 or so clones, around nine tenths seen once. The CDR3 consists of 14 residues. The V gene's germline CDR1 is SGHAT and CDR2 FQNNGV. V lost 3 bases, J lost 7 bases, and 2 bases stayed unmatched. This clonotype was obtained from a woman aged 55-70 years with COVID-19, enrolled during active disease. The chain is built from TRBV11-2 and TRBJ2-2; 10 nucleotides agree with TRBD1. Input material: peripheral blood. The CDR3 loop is CASSLDRGVGELFF. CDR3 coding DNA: TGTGCCAGCAGCTTGGACAGGGGGGTCGGGGAGCTGTTTTTT.